Presented here are 4 T cell receptor beta chains from one specimen sequenced in a study of spatial heterogeneity in lung cancer. MiXCR, run by TCRdb on the 5' RACE reads, gives a single entry per CDR3 protein. Of several thousand distinct CDR3 sequences listed, 5.1% were seen once; the top ten hold 9.2%. Time point here: sample taken at primary tumor resection. The sequencing here drew on normal lung tissue next to the tumor, taken at surgery. These receptors came from a female donor with early-stage non-small cell lung cancer.

By share, this clonotype counts as medium-sized. V is TRBV5-1 and J is TRBJ2-3; 16 nucleotides line up with TRBD2. V lost 4 bases, J lost 5 bases, and 7 bases stayed unmatched. CDR1 SGHRS and CDR2 YFSETQ come from the germline V gene. The CDR3 loop spans 17 amino acids. CDR3 nucleotides: TGCGCCAGCAGCCGGGGACTAGCGGGAGGGCCGCAAGATACGCAGTATTTT. Its translation: CASSRGLAGGPQDTQYF.

This clonotype was picked up one time. The V and J genes are TRBV10-1 and TRBJ2-3; D not resolved. Trimming stripped 8 bases from V and 6 bases from J, with 9 bases between. Germline V gene sequence: CDR1 WNHNN, CDR2 SYGVQD (reference sequence). CDR3 length equals 11 residues. The CDR3 is CASSAGDTQYF. CDR3 in DNA: TGCGCCAGCTCGGCCGGGGATACGCAGTATTTT.

The rearrangement joins TRBV6-6 to TRBJ1-5; maybe TRBD1 (5 bases). The CDR3 runs to 15 residues. Germline-derived CDR1 and CDR2 are MNHNY and SVGAGI (reference sequence). V lost 4 bases and J 0 bases, leaving 10 bases between the germline ends. CDR3 region: CASSLDTYSNQPQHF. In DNA, the CDR3 is TGTGCCAGCAGTTTGGACACCTATAGCAATCAGCCCCAGCATTTT.

This clonotype has only a few counts. The V and J genes are TRBV5-4 and TRBJ2-6; no definite D call. The germline CDR1 and CDR2 sequences are SGHNT and YYREEE (reference sequence). This CDR3 comprises 16 residues. The V gene lost 0 bases and the J gene lost 0 bases, with 7 bases spanning the gap. The CDR3 DNA reads TGTGCCAGCAGCTTGGCCCAGGTCTCTGGGGCCAACGTCCTGACTTTC. It yields the protein CASSLAQVSGANVLTF.